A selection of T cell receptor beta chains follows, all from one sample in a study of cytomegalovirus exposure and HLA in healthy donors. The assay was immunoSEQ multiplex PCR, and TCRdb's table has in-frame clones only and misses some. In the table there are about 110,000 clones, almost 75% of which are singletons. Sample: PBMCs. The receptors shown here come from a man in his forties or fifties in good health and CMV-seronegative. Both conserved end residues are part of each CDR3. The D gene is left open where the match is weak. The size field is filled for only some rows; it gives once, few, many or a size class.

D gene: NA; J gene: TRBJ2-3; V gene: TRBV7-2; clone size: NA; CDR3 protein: CASSPTRADTQYF; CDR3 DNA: TGTGCCAGCAGCCCGACTAGGGCAGATACGCAGTATTTT
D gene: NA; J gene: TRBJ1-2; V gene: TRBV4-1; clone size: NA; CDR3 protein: CASSQDAPRNYGYTF; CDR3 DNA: TGCGCCAGCAGCCAAGACGCTCCCCGGAACTATGGCTACACCTTC
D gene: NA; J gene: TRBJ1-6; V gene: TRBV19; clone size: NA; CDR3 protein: CASSSTGWNSPLHF; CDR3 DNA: TGTGCCAGTAGTTCAACAGGGTGGAATTCACCCCTCCACTTT
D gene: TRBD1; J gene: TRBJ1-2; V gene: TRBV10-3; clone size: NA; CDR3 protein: CATSTGDGYTF; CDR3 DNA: TGTGCCACCTCGACAGGGGATGGCTACACCTTC
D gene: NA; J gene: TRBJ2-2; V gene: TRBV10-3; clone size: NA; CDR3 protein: CAITVRGDTGELFF; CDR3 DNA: TGTGCCATCACGGTCAGGGGGGACACCGGGGAGCTGTTTTTT
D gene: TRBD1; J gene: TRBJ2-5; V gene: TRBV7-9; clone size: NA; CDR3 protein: CASSSSTGWETQYF; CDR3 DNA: TGTGCCAGCAGCTCATCGACAGGGTGGGAGACCCAGTACTTC
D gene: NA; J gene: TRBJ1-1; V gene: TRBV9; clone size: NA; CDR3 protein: CASSPPAGNTEAFF; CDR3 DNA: TGTGCCAGCAGCCCTCCAGCGGGAAACACTGAAGCTTTCTTT
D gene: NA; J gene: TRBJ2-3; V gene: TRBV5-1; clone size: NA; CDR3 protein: CASSLSGVPGNTQYF; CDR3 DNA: TGCGCCAGCAGTCTATCGGGGGTGCCCGGTAATACGCAGTATTTT
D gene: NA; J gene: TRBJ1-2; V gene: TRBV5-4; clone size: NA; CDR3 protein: CASSLGQGTVNYGYTF; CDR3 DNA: TGTGCCAGCAGCTTGGGCCAGGGGACGGTTAACTATGGCTACACCTTC
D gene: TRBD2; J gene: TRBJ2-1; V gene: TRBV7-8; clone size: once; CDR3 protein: CASSLVPYGTSGGIYNEQFF; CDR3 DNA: TGTGCCAGCAGCTTAGTCCCCTACGGGACTAGCGGGGGGATATACAATGAGCAGTTCTTC
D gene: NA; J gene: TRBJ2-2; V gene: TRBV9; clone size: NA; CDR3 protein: CASSVDGGTGELFF; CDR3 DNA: TGTGCCAGCAGCGTAGACGGGGGCACCGGGGAGCTGTTTTTT
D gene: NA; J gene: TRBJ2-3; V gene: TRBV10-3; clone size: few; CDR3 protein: CAISESVMEVRLTDTQYF; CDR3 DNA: TGTGCCATCAGTGAGTCTGTTATGGAGGTCCGACTCACAGATACGCAGTATTTT
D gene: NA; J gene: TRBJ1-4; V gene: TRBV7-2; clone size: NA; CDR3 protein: CASSLSGSREKLFF; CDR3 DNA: TGTGCCAGCAGCTTGTCCGGTTCGAGGGAAAAACTGTTTTTT